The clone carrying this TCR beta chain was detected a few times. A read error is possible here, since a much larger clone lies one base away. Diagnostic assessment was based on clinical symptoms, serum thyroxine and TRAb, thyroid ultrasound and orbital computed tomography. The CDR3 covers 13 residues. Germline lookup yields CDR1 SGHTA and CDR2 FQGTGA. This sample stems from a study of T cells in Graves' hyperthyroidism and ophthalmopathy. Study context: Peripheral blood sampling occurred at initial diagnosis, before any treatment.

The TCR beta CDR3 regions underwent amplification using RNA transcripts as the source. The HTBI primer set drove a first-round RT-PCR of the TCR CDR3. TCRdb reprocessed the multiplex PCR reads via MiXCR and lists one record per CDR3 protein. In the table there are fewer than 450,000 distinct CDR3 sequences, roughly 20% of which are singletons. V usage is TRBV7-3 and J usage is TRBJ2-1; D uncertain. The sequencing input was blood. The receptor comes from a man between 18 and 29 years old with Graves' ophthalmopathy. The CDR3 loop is CASSLNTANERFF. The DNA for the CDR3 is TGTGCCAGCAGCTTAAACACGGCCAATGAGCGGTTCTTC.